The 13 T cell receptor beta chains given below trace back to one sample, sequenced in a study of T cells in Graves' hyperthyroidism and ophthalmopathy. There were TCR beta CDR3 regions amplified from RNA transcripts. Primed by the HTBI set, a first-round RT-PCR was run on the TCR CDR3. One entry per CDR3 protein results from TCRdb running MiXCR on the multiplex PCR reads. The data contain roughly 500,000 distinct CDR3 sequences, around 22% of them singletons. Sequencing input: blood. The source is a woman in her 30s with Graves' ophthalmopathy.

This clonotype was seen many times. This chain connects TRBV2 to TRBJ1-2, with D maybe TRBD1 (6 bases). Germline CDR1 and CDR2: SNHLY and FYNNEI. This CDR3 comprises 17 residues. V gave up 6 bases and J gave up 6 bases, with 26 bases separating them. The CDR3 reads CASRPYGTTLTLHGYTF. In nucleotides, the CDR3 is TGTGCCAGCAGACCTTACGGGACAACCCTTACACTGCATGGCTACACCTTC.

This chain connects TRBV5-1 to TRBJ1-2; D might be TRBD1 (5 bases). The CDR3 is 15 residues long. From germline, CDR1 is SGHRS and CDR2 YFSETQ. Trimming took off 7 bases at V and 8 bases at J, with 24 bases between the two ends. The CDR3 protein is CASGRTGADPLGYTF. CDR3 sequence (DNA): TGCGCCAGCGGCAGAACCGGGGCCGACCCTTTAGGCTACACCTTC.

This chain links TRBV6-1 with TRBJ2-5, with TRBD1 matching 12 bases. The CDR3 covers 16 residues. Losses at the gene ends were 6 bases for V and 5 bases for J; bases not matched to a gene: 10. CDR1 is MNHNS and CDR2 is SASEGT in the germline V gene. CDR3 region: CASRDTGTGGAETQYF. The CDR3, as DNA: TGTGCCAGCAGAGATACCGGGACAGGGGGCGCGGAGACCCAGTACTTC.

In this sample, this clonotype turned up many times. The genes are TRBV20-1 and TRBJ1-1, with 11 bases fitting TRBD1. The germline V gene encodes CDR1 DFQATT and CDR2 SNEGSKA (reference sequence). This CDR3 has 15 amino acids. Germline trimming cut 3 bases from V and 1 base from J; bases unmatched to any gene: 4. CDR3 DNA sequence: TGCAGTGCTAGGGGGACAGGGGGGAGGAACACTGAAGCTTTCTTT. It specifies CSARGTGGRNTEAFF.

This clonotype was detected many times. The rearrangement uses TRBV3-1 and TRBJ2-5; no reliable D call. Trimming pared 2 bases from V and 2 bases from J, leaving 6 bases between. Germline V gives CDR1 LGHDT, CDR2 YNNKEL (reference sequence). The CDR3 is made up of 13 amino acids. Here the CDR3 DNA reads TGTGCCAGCAGCCAACGGCAGCAAGAGACCCAGTACTTC. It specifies CASSQRQQETQYF.

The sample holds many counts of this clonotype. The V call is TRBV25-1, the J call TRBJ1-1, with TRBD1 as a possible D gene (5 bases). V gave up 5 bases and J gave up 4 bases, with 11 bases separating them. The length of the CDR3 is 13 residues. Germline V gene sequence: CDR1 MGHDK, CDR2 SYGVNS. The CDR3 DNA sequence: TGTGCCAGCAGTACCAGGGACGGCACTGAAGCTTTCTTT. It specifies CASSTRDGTEAFF.

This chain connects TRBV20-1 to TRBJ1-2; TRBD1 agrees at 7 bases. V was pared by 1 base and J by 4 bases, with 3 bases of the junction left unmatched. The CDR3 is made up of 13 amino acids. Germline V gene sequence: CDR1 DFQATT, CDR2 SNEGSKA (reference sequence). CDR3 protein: CSARGTGSYGYTF. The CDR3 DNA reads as TGCAGTGCTAGAGGGACAGGCAGCTATGGCTACACCTTC.

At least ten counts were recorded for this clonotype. CDR3: CASSEFTQPQHF. The CDR3 bases are TGTGCCAGCAGTGAATTTACTCAGCCCCAGCATTTT. The rearrangement uses TRBV2 and TRBJ1-5; D gene ambiguous. Trimming left V 2 bases short and J 6 bases short, with 5 bases between. This CDR3 region has 12 residues. Germline V gene lookup returns CDR1 SNHLY and CDR2 FYNNEI.

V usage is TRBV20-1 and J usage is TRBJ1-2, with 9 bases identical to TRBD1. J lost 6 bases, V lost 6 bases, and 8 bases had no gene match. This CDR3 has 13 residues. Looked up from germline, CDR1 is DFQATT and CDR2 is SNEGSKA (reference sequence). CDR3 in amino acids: CSAKTGGPNGYTF. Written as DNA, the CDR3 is TGCAGTGCAAAAACAGGGGGCCCCAATGGCTACACCTTC.

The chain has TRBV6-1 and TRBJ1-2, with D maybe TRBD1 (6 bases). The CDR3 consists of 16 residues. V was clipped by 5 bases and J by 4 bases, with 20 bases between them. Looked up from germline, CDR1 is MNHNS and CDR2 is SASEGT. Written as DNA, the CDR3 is TGTGCCAGCAGTCCTCCTTGGGGACATCGCATCTATGGCTACACCTTC. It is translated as CASSPPWGHRIYGYTF.

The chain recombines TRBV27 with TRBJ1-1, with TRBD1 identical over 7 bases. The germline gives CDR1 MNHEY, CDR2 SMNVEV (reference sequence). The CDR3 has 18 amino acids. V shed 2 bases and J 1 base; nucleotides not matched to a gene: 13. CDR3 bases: TGTGCCAGCAGTTTAAGGGGGCACCGGGGGGCACAGAACACTGAAGCTTTCTTT. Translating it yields CASSLRGHRGAQNTEAFF.

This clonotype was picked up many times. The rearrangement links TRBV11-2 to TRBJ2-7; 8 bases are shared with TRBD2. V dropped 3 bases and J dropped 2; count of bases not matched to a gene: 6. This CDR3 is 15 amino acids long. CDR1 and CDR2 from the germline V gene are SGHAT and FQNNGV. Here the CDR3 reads CASSFGGGGAYEQYF. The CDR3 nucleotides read TGTGCCAGCAGCTTCGGGGGGGGCGGGGCCTACGAGCAGTACTTC.

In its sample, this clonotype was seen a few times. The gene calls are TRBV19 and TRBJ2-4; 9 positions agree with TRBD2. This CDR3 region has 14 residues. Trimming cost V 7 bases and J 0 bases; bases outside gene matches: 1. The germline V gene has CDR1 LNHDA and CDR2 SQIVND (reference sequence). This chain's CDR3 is CASMRGGAKNIQYF. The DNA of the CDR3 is TGTGCCAGTATGCGGGGGGGAGCCAAAAACATTCAGTACTTC.